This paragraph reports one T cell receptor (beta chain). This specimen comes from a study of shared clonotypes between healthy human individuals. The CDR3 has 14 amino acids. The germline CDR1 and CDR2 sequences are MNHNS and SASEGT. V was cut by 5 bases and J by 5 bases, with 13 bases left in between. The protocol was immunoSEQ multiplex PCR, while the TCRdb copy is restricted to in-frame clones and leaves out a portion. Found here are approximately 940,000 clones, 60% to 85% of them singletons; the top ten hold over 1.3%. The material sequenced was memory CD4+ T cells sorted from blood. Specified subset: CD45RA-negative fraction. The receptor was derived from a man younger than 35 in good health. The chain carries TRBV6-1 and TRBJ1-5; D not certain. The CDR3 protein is CASSPGRYDQPQHF. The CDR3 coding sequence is TGTGCCAGCAGTCCGGGTCGATATGATCAGCCCCAGCATTTT.